The 27 T cell receptor beta chains given below trace back to one sample, sequenced in a study of identical twins. From the 5' RACE reads, TCRdb called clonotypes with MiXCR, one entry per CDR3 protein. The sample shows a few hundred thousand distinct CDR3 sequences, more than 9% of them seen only once. Material for sequencing was memory T cells sorted from blood. These receptors originate from a man aged 50-59 years in good health.

This clonotype was seen at least ten times. The J gene is TRBJ2-7, the V gene TRBV28; D gene unclear. The CDR3 covers 12 residues. Trimming removed 4 bases at V and 4 bases at J, with 8 bases between. The germline V gene has CDR1 MDHEN and CDR2 SYDVKM. CDR3 protein: CASSSLSYEQYF. The CDR3, as DNA: TGTGCCAGCAGTTCCCTTAGTTACGAGCAGTACTTC.

The DNA of the CDR3 is TGCAGTGCTGAGGACAGGGGGACCTACAATGAGCAGTTCTTC. Protein: CSAEDRGTYNEQFF. V gene TRBV20-1 combines with J gene TRBJ2-1; 10 bases agree with TRBD1. V shed 5 bases and J 2 bases; nucleotides not matched to a gene: 3. CDR1 and CDR2 (germline): DFQATT, SNEGSKA (reference sequence). CDR3 size: 14 residues.

This clonotype has at least ten counts. V gene TRBV12-3 or TRBV12-4 combines with J gene TRBJ1-5, with 9 bases that match TRBD1. The junction had 9 bases not matched to a gene; V was cut back by 6 bases and J by 6 bases. This CDR3 contains 15 residues. DNA of the CDR3: TGTGCCAGCAGATCGGACAGGGGAGTGGTTCAGCCCCAGCATTTT. This translates into CASRSDRGVVQPQHF.

The rearrangement uses TRBV20-1 and TRBJ2-3, with D possibly TRBD2 on 5 matching bases. From germline, CDR1 is DFQATT and CDR2 SNEGSKA (reference sequence). Trimming removed 6 bases at V and 2 bases at J, with 15 bases between. This CDR3 has 14 residues. The CDR3: CSATKGGPTDTQYF. The CDR3 DNA reads as TGCAGTGCCACAAAGGGCGGGCCCACAGATACGCAGTATTTT.

This clonotype showed up many times. V gene TRBV20-1 combines with J gene TRBJ2-7, with 11 bases aligning to TRBD2. Germline V gene data show CDR1 as DFQATT and CDR2 as SNEGSKA (reference sequence). The CDR3 has 16 amino acids. After removal of 2 bases from V and 2 bases from J, the junction contained 8 bases not matched to a gene. The CDR3 loop is CSARRPGLAVTYEQYF. CDR3 nucleotides: TGCAGTGCTAGACGACCGGGACTAGCGGTGACCTACGAGCAGTACTTC.

The chain uses TRBV20-1 and TRBJ1-5; 7 bases agree with TRBD1. Germline CDR1 DFQATT, CDR2 SNEGSKA (reference sequence). CDR3 length: 14 amino acids. Losses at the gene ends were 3 bases for V and 7 bases for J; bases not matched to a gene: 9. The DNA of the CDR3 is TGCAGTGCTAGCCTACAGGGGTTGCGGCAGCCCCAGCATTTT. This sequence encodes CSASLQGLRQPQHF.

This clonotype has just a few counts. This rearrangement joins TRBV28 to TRBJ1-5; D not resolved. Germline values: CDR1 MDHEN, CDR2 SYDVKM. V was cut by 7 bases and J by 0 bases, with 7 bases left in between. The CDR3 spans 13 residues. CDR3: CASTVDSNQPQHF. CDR3 DNA sequence: TGTGCCAGCACTGTGGATAGCAATCAGCCCCAGCATTTT.

This clonotype has ten or more counts. CDR3 sequence (DNA): TGTGCCAGCCGGAGGTCCGGAGCCTACAATGAGCAGTTCTTC. Residues: CASRRSGAYNEQFF. This rearrangement joins TRBV6-1 to TRBJ2-1; possibly TRBD2 for D (5 bases). Germline lookup yields CDR1 MNHNS and CDR2 SASEGT. This CDR3 region has 14 residues. Trimming left V 8 bases short and J 2 bases short, with 13 bases between.

Note on this clonotype: This could be a read error, since a much larger clone is one nucleotide away. V is TRBV18 and J is TRBJ2-3, with D perhaps matching TRBD1 (6 bases). In germline, CDR1 is KGHSH, CDR2 LQKENI. The CDR3 loop spans 13 amino acids. The V and J ends lost 7 bases and 6 bases respectively, with 14 bases between them. The CDR3 protein is CASLPRDTDTQYF. The CDR3 DNA follows: TGTGCCAGCTTACCTAGGGACACTGATACGCAGTATTTT.

The rearrangement links TRBV11-2 to TRBJ1-4; D gene unclear. Trimming left V 2 bases short and J 8 bases short, with 21 bases between. Germline V CDR1 and CDR2: SGHAT, FQNNGV. The CDR3 consists of 17 residues. In DNA form, the CDR3 reads TGTGCCAGCAGCTTAAGAGCTGGCTTGGTCAGTGGAGAAAAACTGTTTTTT. This codes for CASSLRAGLVSGEKLFF. Full variable domain (remainder filled in from reference TRBV11-2 and TRBJ1-4): EAGVAQSPRYKIIEKRQSVAFWCNPISGHATLYWYQQILGQGPKLLIQFQNNGVVDDSQLPKDRFSAERLKGVDSTLKIQPAKLEDSAVYLCASSLRAGLVSGEKLFFGSGTQLSVL.

The chain recombines TRBV29-1 with TRBJ1-5, with D perhaps TRBD1 (6 bases). The V end was cut by 5 bases, the J end by 2 bases, with 13 bases between. The CDR3 spans 14 residues. The germline V gene encodes CDR1 SQVTM and CDR2 ANQGSEA. The CDR3 bases are TGCAGCGTTTCAGCCGGGGGCGGCAATCAGCCCCAGCATTTT. Residues: CSVSAGGGNQPQHF.

This clonotype has ten or more counts. The chain links TRBV2 to TRBJ2-5; 14 positions match TRBD2. The V and J ends lost 5 bases and 4 bases, in that order; junction bases with no gene match: 3. The CDR3 extends over 15 amino acids. Germline lookup yields CDR1 SNHLY and CDR2 FYNNEI. Here the CDR3 reads CASSPGLAGVETQYF. The CDR3 DNA sequence: TGTGCCAGCAGTCCGGGACTAGCGGGAGTAGAGACCCAGTACTTC.

Many counts were recorded for this clonotype. The chain joins TRBV5-1 to TRBJ2-5; perhaps TRBD2 as D (6 bases). CDR1 is SGHRS and CDR2 is YFSETQ in the germline V gene. This CDR3 is 15 amino acids long. Trimming removed 1 base at V and 6 bases at J, with 16 bases between. CDR3 DNA: TGCGCCAGCAGCTTGTACCCGGGAGCGGAGAAGACCCAGTACTTC. Translating gives CASSLYPGAEKTQYF.

This clonotype was counted between two and nine times. CDR3 residues: CASTDTPSGLMFF. The CDR3 DNA sequence: TGTGCCAGCACCGATACTCCTTCGGGTTTGATGTTTTTT. This chain joins TRBV2 and TRBJ1-4; D not certain. Germline V gene data show CDR1 as SNHLY and CDR2 as FYNNEI. This CDR3 contains 13 residues. V shed 7 bases and J shed 15 bases, with 21 bases lying between them.

This clonotype was picked up a small number of times. The chain carries TRBV7-2 and TRBJ2-7, with 7 bases that match TRBD2. CDR1 and CDR2 from the germline V gene are SGHTA and FQGNSA. The ends lost 3 bases at V and 5 bases at J; junction bases unmatched: 7. This CDR3 spans 14 amino acids. Written as DNA, the CDR3 is TGTGCCAGCAGCTTCGCGCGGGAGAGCGACGAGCAGTACTTC. As protein: CASSFARESDEQYF.

The chain has TRBV27 and TRBJ1-6; no firm D call. Deletions cut 5 bases from V and 7 bases from J, with 12 bases between. This CDR3 spans 14 amino acids. Looked up from germline, CDR1 is MNHEY and CDR2 is SMNVEV (reference sequence). CDR3 sequence: CASSARGWNSPLHF. CDR3 bases: TGTGCCAGCAGTGCACGCGGGTGGAATTCACCCCTCCACTTT.

This clonotype occurred a few times. The chain combines TRBV30 with TRBJ2-1; D may correspond to TRBD1 or TRBD2 (6 bases each). In germline, CDR1 is GTSNPN, CDR2 SVGIG (reference sequence). This CDR3 is 14 amino acids long. V was pared by 4 bases and J by 4 bases, with 14 bases between. The CDR3 DNA follows: TGTGCCTGGACGGGGGCTAGTGTGTACAATGAGCAGTTCTTC. This gives the protein CAWTGASVYNEQFF.

This CDR3 is CATGRVDQPQHF. DNA for the CDR3: TGTGCCACCGGGAGGGTGGATCAGCCCCAGCATTTT. The rearrangement joins TRBV6-1 to TRBJ1-5; D gene ambiguous. CDR1 and CDR2 (germline): MNHNS, SASEGT. V was trimmed by 10 bases and J by 5 bases, leaving 12 bases between them. The CDR3 spans 12 residues.

This clonotype has only one observation. The chain links TRBV5-1 to TRBJ1-1; no definite D call. From germline, CDR1 is SGHRS and CDR2 YFSETQ. This CDR3 is built from 14 residues. Between the trimmed V and J ends, which lost 3 bases and 4 bases, there was a span of 13 bases. CDR3 sequence: CASSSGSYGTEAFF. The CDR3 DNA sequence: TGCGCCAGCAGCTCCGGGAGTTATGGCACTGAAGCTTTCTTT. Full variable domain (remainder filled in from reference TRBV5-1 and TRBJ1-1): KAGVTQTPRYLIKTRGQQVTLSCSPISGHRSVSWYQQTPGQGLQFLFEYFSETQRNKGNFPGRFSGRQFSNSRSEMNVSTLELGDSALYLCASSSGSYGTEAFFGQGTRLTVV.

This clonotype appeared a few times. The rearrangement links TRBV11-2 to TRBJ2-7; 8 bases match TRBD1. This CDR3 contains 14 residues. The ends lost 5 bases at V and 2 bases at J; junction bases unmatched: 5. Germline loops: CDR1 SGHAT, CDR2 FQNNGV. CDR3 sequence reads: CASSLIQGAYEQYF. The CDR3 DNA sequence: TGTGCCAGCAGCCTCATACAGGGGGCCTACGAGCAGTACTTC. The variable domain in full, with the rest retrieved from reference TRBV11-2 and TRBJ2-7, is EAGVAQSPRYKIIEKRQSVAFWCNPISGHATLYWYQQILGQGPKLLIQFQNNGVVDDSQLPKDRFSAERLKGVDSTLKIQPAKLEDSAVYLCASSLIQGAYEQYFGPGTRLTVT.

This clonotype was found many times. This rearrangement joins TRBV11-2 to TRBJ1-4; 8 bases agree with TRBD1. Per the germline V gene, CDR1 is SGHAT and CDR2 is FQNNGV. This CDR3 is 15 amino acids long. V lost 4 bases to trimming and J lost 4 bases; unmatched junction nucleotides: 5. Written as DNA, the CDR3 is TGTGCCAGCAGCTGGTCAGGGGGCTATAATGAAAAACTGTTTTTT. Amino acids: CASSWSGGYNEKLFF.

The sample holds many counts of this clonotype. J is TRBJ2-1 and V is TRBV3-1; D perhaps matches TRBD2 (6 bases). Germline values: CDR1 LGHDT, CDR2 YNNKEL (reference sequence). V was shortened by 1 base and J by 14 bases, with 12 bases between the two germline ends. The CDR3 has 12 residues. The CDR3 loop reads CASSQGRDLEFF. DNA of the CDR3: TGTGCCAGCAGCCAAGGGCGGGACTTGGAGTTCTTC.

This clonotype showed up many times. This chain uses TRBV7-2 with TRBJ2-3; 9 nucleotides agree with TRBD2. This CDR3 is built from 16 residues. Trimming cost V 1 base and J 4 bases; bases outside gene matches: 6. Germline CDR1 and CDR2: SGHTA and FQGNSA. The CDR3 region is CASSLGLAGSADTQYF. CDR3 nucleotide sequence: TGTGCCAGCAGCTTAGGTCTAGCGGGGTCCGCAGATACGCAGTATTTT.

As for this clonotype: The DNA is left out, because the CDR3 cannot be placed on it with certainty; the CDR3 is given as TCRdb lists it. This rearrangement joins TRBV29-1 to TRBJ2-2; TRBD2, as called in the table, went unchecked against the DNA. Including both end residues, the CDR3 is 16 amino acids long. The germline V gene encodes CDR1 SQVTM and CDR2 ANQGSEA. The CDR3 reads CNDGGGRPRTPGSCFF.

This clonotype has at least ten counts. This chain uses TRBV12-5 with TRBJ2-1, with D tentatively TRBD2 (5 bases). CDR3 length: 16 residues. With 2 bases removed from V and 2 bases from J, the gap between germline ends came to 13 bases. Germline CDR1 is LGHNT and CDR2 is FRNRAP. CDR3 coding DNA: TGTGCTAGTGGTTTGTTCTCCGGGAATACCTACAATGAGCAGTTCTTC. Protein: CASGLFSGNTYNEQFF. The whole variable domain, filled in from reference TRBV12-5 and TRBJ2-1, reads DARVTQTPRHKVTEMGQEVTMRCQPILGHNTVFWYRQTMMQGLELLAYFRNRAPLDDSGMPKDRFSAEMPDATLATLKIQPSEPRDSAVYFCASGLFSGNTYNEQFFGPGTRLTVL.

This clonotype was found a few times. The chain combines TRBV7-2 with TRBJ1-5; the match to TRBD1 covers 8 bases. The ends lost 1 base at V and 0 bases at J; junction bases unmatched: 5. There are 17 residues in the CDR3. Germline CDR1 reads SGHTA; CDR2 reads FQGNSA. The CDR3: CASSLGTGIYSNQPQHF. The CDR3 nucleotides are TGTGCCAGCAGCTTAGGGACAGGGATTTATAGCAATCAGCCCCAGCATTTT.

The chain combines TRBV20-1 with TRBJ1-3; tentative D call: TRBD1 (5 bases). Trimming stripped 2 bases from V and 2 bases from J, with 10 bases between. Germline V gives CDR1 DFQATT, CDR2 SNEGSKA (reference sequence). The CDR3 runs 14 residues. The CDR3 coding sequence is TGCAGTGCTAGATCGAGGGGAACTGGAAACACCATATATTTT. Protein sequence: CSARSRGTGNTIYF.